Sequencing of this T cell receptor beta chain was carried out in a study of T-cell memory formation after mild COVID-19. Per the germline V gene, CDR1 is MGHRA and CDR2 is YSYEKL. J was trimmed by 4 bases and V by 3 bases; bases with no gene match: 8. The CDR3 sequence is 16 residues long. TCRdb independently ran MiXCR on the 5' RACE reads; one entry per CDR3 protein. The sample lists about 130,000 distinct CDR3 sequences, more than 15% occurring once. The specimen was PBMCs or a T cell subset sorted from them (not recorded which). The sequence came from an adult woman who had mild COVID-19 (a few samples of this study predate the infection). Cell type and time point are not known. The chain links TRBV4-1 to TRBJ2-3; TRBD1 agrees at 9 bases. DNA of the CDR3: TGCGCCAGCAGCCATCCTTTAGACAGGGGGTCAGATACGCAGTATTTT. Its translation: CASSHPLDRGSDTQYF.